This T cell receptor (beta chain) appears in the sequencing data of a study of shared clonotypes between healthy human individuals. TCRdb's table, derived via immunoSEQ multiplex PCR, lists solely in-frame clones and lacks some. The sample gives about 1 million clones, approximately 68% of which show up once; over 1.3% is in the top ten. Germline CDR1 LNHDA, CDR2 SQIVND (reference sequence). The CDR3 is 15 amino acids. V was pared by 5 bases and J by 2 bases, with 9 bases of the junction left unmatched. The chain recombines TRBV19 with TRBJ2-7; TRBD2 matches at 7 bases. The sequencing sample was made of memory CD4+ T cells sorted from blood. Documented subset: CD45RA-negative fraction. This TCR was sampled from a man younger than 35 in good health. CDR3 residues: CASSYALADPYEQYF. The CDR3 DNA sequence: TGTGCCAGTAGTTACGCCCTAGCGGACCCCTACGAGCAGTACTTC. Together with reference TRBV19 and TRBJ2-7, the CDR3 gives the full variable domain: DGGITQSPKYLFRKEGQNVTLSCEQNLNHDAMYWYRQDPGQGLRLIYYSQIVNDFQKGDIAEGYSVSREKKESFPLTVTSAQKNPTAFYLCASSYALADPYEQYFGPGTRLTVT.